This T cell receptor (beta chain) is drawn from a study of tumor-infiltrating lymphocytes in primary liver carcinoma. Whole-study context: Surgeons treated the primary liver carcinoma of the patients by surgical resection. Study results and caveats: The overlap of tumor-adjacent and tumor-blood pairs was smaller than that of tumor region pairs.

The CDR3 runs 16 residues. V shed 7 bases, J shed 7 bases, and the junction held 10 bases outside the gene matches. Germline V gene lookup returns CDR1 MNHNS and CDR2 SASEGT. Constant-region priming of roughly 0.45 ug total RNA yielded TCR beta cDNA. Libraries covering TCR beta were generated through three nested multiplex PCR rounds (using a slightly modified ARM-PCR). A C-beta reverse primer was combined with TRBV1-TRBV30 forward primers in the first two PCR rounds, and each round had 10 cycles. TCRdb called the multiplex PCR reads again in MiXCR, with one record for every CDR3 protein. This table has 150,000 to 200,000 distinct CDR3 sequences, around three fifths appearing once. Unsorted whole blood yielded blood RNA, and germline DNA was extracted as well. Ten or more counts support this clonotype. Its antigen is unknown.

Sequenced sample: peripheral blood. The clonotype comes from a woman in her sixties or seventies with primary liver carcinoma and hepatitis B virus infection. V usage is TRBV6-1 and J usage is TRBJ2-2; 12 nucleotides agree with TRBD1. CDR3 in amino acids: CASTSPGQGAIGELFF. In DNA, the CDR3 is TGTGCCAGCACCTCCCCGGGACAGGGGGCAATCGGGGAGCTGTTTTTT.